One and the same sample provided the 30 T cell receptor beta chains below, sequenced in a study of T cells in Graves' hyperthyroidism and ophthalmopathy (dated 2019 in TCRdb). Libraries were built with multiplex PCR. Instrument on record: Illumina HiSeq 2000. TCR beta CDR3 regions were amplified from RNA transcripts. A first-round RT-PCR of the TCR CDR3 used the HTBI primer set with the Qiagen OneStep RT-PCR kit. TCRdb ran its own pipeline on the public reads, namely fastp trimming at Q25 and MiXCR clone calling, and kept in-frame beta chains. Every entry covers one CDR3 protein and lists the most common genes and DNA from its rows. The sample table holds about 500,000 distinct CDR3 sequences, of which approximately 16% were seen once. Of the sample, approximately 30% is held by the ten largest clones. Sequences were obtained from blood. The source of these receptors is a woman in her 30s with Graves' ophthalmopathy.

As for this clonotype: This may come from a read error, since a much larger clone is one base off. The rearrangement joins TRBV28 to TRBJ1-2, with 11 bases aligning to TRBD1. V shed 5 bases and J 7 bases; nucleotides not matched to a gene: 9. Germline CDR1 and CDR2: MDHEN and SYDVKM. The CDR3 has 15 amino acids. CDR3: CASSLRTGGFSGYTF. In nucleotides, the CDR3 is TGTGCCAGCAGTCTCCGGACAGGGGGCTTTTCTGGCTACACCTTC.

This clonotype has at least ten counts. The rearrangement joins TRBV12-3 or TRBV12-4 to TRBJ1-5; maybe TRBD1 (6 bases). This CDR3 is built from 17 residues. V was cut by 4 bases and J by 0 bases, with 16 bases left in between. CDR3 DNA sequence: TGTGCCAGCAGTTCTACAGGGTGGGCGAGTAGCAATCAGCCCCAGCATTTT. This translates into CASSSTGWASSNQPQHF.

J is TRBJ2-3 and V is TRBV11-2; TRBD2 agrees at 12 bases. The CDR3 runs to 16 residues. The junction had 3 bases not matched to a gene; V was cut back by 2 bases and J by 3 bases. Germline CDR1 and CDR2: SGHAT and FQNNGV. The CDR3 here is CASSLLAGGMTDTQYF. In DNA, the CDR3 is TGTGCCAGCAGCTTACTAGCGGGAGGGATGACAGATACGCAGTATTTT.

The chain employs TRBV6-1 and TRBJ1-4; D is unclear. Trimming pared 4 bases from V and 0 bases from J, leaving 9 bases between. Germline V gene lookup returns CDR1 MNHNS and CDR2 SASEGT. This CDR3 is 15 amino acids long. The CDR3 DNA sequence: TGTGCCAGCAGTGGGACGTATGCAACTAATGAAAAACTGTTTTTT. Protein product: CASSGTYATNEKLFF.

The table lists this clonotype with many counts. This chain connects TRBV11-2 to TRBJ2-1; no firm D call. V was pared by 3 bases and J by 8 bases, with 17 bases between. The CDR3 totals 15 residues. From germline, CDR1 is SGHAT and CDR2 FQNNGV. CDR3 in amino acids: CASSLRFVVRHEQFF. The CDR3, as DNA: TGTGCCAGCAGCTTGCGGTTTGTCGTACGTCATGAGCAGTTCTTC.

This clonotype has a count of ten or more. The chain employs TRBV11-2 and TRBJ1-1, with 8 bases identical to TRBD1. The CDR3 contains 14 residues. CDR1 and CDR2 (germline): SGHAT, FQNNGV. With 5 bases clipped from V and 6 bases from J, the junction kept 8 bases outside the gene matches. CDR3 protein: CASSKDRGRAEAFF. The CDR3 bases are TGTGCCAGCAGCAAAGACAGGGGAAGGGCTGAAGCTTTCTTT.

The gene calls are TRBV4-1 and TRBJ2-7; TRBD1 matches 8 bases. Per the germline V gene, CDR1 is MGHRA and CDR2 is YSYEKL. This CDR3 region has 17 residues. Germline trimming cut 3 bases from V and 2 bases from J; bases unmatched to any gene: 12. The CDR3 nucleotides read TGCGCCAGCAGCCACCGATCCCCCGGGACAGGACCCTACGAGCAGTACTTC. Translating gives CASSHRSPGTGPYEQYF.

J is TRBJ1-2 and V is TRBV27; no clear D. V lost 4 bases and J lost 6, with 12 bases in between. This CDR3 is built from 13 residues. Germline CDR1 is MNHEY and CDR2 is SMNVEV (reference sequence). The CDR3 DNA sequence: TGTGCCAGCAGTTATTCGCCTGGGAATGGCTACACCTTC. Translating it yields CASSYSPGNGYTF.

V is TRBV4-3 and J is TRBJ1-1; no clear D gene. From germline, CDR1 is LGHNA and CDR2 YSLEER. The V gene lost 2 bases and the J gene lost 1 base, with 11 bases spanning the gap. The CDR3 is made up of 15 amino acids. CDR3: CASSQRSLGNTEAFF. CDR3 DNA: TGCGCCAGCAGCCAAAGAAGCTTAGGGAACACTGAAGCTTTCTTT.

In this sample, this clonotype turned up a few times. The rearrangement joins TRBV27 to TRBJ2-2; no clear D gene. This CDR3 has 13 amino acids. Looked up from germline, CDR1 is MNHEY and CDR2 is SMNVEV (reference sequence). V was pared by 2 bases and J by 6 bases, with 7 bases between. DNA for the CDR3: TGTGCCAGCAGTTTAGGTAGATCCGGGGAGCTGTTTTTT. This codes for CASSLGRSGELFF.

This clonotype was counted only a few times. The chain combines TRBV29-1 with TRBJ1-4; D is perhaps TRBD1 (6 bases). Germline V gene data show CDR1 as SQVTM and CDR2 as ANQGSEA. The CDR3 runs to 13 residues. V lost 5 bases and J 4 bases, leaving 11 bases between the germline ends. The CDR3 DNA sequence: TGCAGCGTTATCGGGACACATAATGAAAAACTGTTTTTT. Its translation: CSVIGTHNEKLFF.

This clonotype appeared many times. This chain uses TRBV3-1 with TRBJ2-7; D unresolved. Germline CDR1 is LGHDT and CDR2 is YNNKEL (reference sequence). The CDR3 contains 16 residues. Trimming removed 0 bases at V and 4 bases at J, with 16 bases between. CDR3 residues: CASSQDPQAFKYEQYF. Written as DNA, the CDR3 is TGTGCCAGCAGCCAAGACCCCCAGGCTTTTAAGTACGAGCAGTACTTC.

This clonotype was detected many times. The J gene is TRBJ2-7, the V gene TRBV2; D is possibly TRBD2 (7 bases). Germline V lookup: CDR1 SNHLY, CDR2 FYNNEI. V was shortened by 7 bases and J by 0 bases, with 16 bases between the two germline ends. The CDR3 spans 15 residues. CDR3 bases: TGTGCCAGCATGTTAGGGGGGGGACCCTCCTACGAGCAGTACTTC. Its protein product is CASMLGGGPSYEQYF. Combining the CDR3 with reference TRBV2 and TRBJ2-7 gives the whole variable domain EPEVTQTPSHQVTQMGQEVILRCVPISNHLYFYWYRQILGQKVEFLVSFYNNEISEKSEIFDDQFSVERPDGSNFTLKIRSTKLEDSAMYFCASMLGGGPSYEQYFGPGTRLTVT.

This clonotype has a count of ten or more. The chain employs TRBV29-1 and TRBJ2-3, with 9 bases identical to TRBD2. This CDR3 contains 17 residues. V gave up 4 bases and J gave up 0 bases; unmatched junction bases: 11. The germline V gene encodes CDR1 SQVTM and CDR2 ANQGSEA. The CDR3 nucleotides are TGCAGCGTTGGACGGGGTGTCACTAGCGGGAGCACAGATACGCAGTATTTT. As protein: CSVGRGVTSGSTDTQYF.

This clonotype was observed many times. The rearrangement joins TRBV7-2 to TRBJ2-7; no clear D. Germline V gene sequence: CDR1 SGHTA, CDR2 FQGNSA. V was clipped by 8 bases and J by 2 bases, with 22 bases between them. CDR3 length: 16 residues. This CDR3 is CASYPFSGVTAYEQYF. CDR3 coding DNA: TGTGCCAGCTACCCCTTCTCTGGGGTAACGGCCTACGAGCAGTACTTC.

This clonotype was counted ten times or more. This sequence joins TRBV11-2 and TRBJ2-7, with D perhaps matching TRBD1 or TRBD2 (5 bases each). V dropped 6 bases and J dropped 6 bases, with 12 bases sitting between them. CDR3 length equals 12 residues. The germline V gene has CDR1 SGHAT and CDR2 FQNNGV. The CDR3 is CASRGTSVEQYF. CDR3 nucleotide sequence: TGTGCCAGCAGGGGGACCTCGGTCGAGCAGTACTTC.

This clonotype was found many times. The chain is built from TRBV20-1 and TRBJ2-5, with 7 bases identical to TRBD2. V shed 3 bases and J 5 bases; nucleotides not matched to a gene: 6. Germline CDR1 DFQATT, CDR2 SNEGSKA (reference sequence). The CDR3 contains 13 residues. CDR3 nucleotide sequence: TGCAGTGCTAGGAGCGGGACCTGGGAGACCCAGTACTTC. It yields the protein CSARSGTWETQYF.

This clonotype occurred many times. The chain carries TRBV5-1 and TRBJ2-1; the match to TRBD1 covers 7 bases. V was clipped by 0 bases and J by 5 bases; unmatched bases: 5. Germline V lookup: CDR1 SGHRS, CDR2 YFSETQ. The CDR3 covers 15 residues. For the CDR3, the DNA is TGCGCCAGCAGCTTGGGACAGGGAATACACAATGAGCAGTTCTTC. As protein: CASSLGQGIHNEQFF.

This clonotype has ten or more counts. V is TRBV2 and J is TRBJ2-7, with D possibly matching TRBD2 (5 bases). This CDR3 has 14 residues. V gave up 10 bases and J gave up 5 bases, with 21 bases separating them. Looked up from germline, CDR1 is SNHLY and CDR2 is FYNNEI. The CDR3 DNA sequence: TGTGCCACCGACCCCCTAGAGGGTTTCCACGAGCAGTACTTC. It yields the protein CATDPLEGFHEQYF.

This clonotype has at least ten counts. The chain employs TRBV30 and TRBJ2-7; a possible D gene is TRBD2 (5 bases). Per the germline V gene, CDR1 is GTSNPN and CDR2 is SVGIG (reference sequence). The CDR3 loop spans 13 amino acids. Trimming took off 4 bases at V and 2 bases at J, with 12 bases between the two ends. The CDR3 loop is CAWIGRAPYEQYF. The CDR3 bases are TGTGCCTGGATTGGGCGGGCTCCCTACGAGCAGTACTTC.

J is TRBJ2-7 and V is TRBV11-3; TRBD1 matches at 8 bases. After removal of 7 bases from V and 6 bases from J, the junction contained 8 bases not matched to a gene. From germline, CDR1 is SGHNT and CDR2 YENEEA. This CDR3 region has 13 residues. CDR3 bases: TGTGCCAGCACCACGACAGGGGCCCGCGAGCAGTACTTC. It translates to CASTTTGAREQYF.

The CDR3 region is CASSPSGGANYGYTF. As DNA, the CDR3 is TGCGCCAGCAGCCCATCGGGGGGCGCTAACTATGGCTACACCTTC. The chain links TRBV4-3 to TRBJ1-2; D may be TRBD1 (6 bases). CDR3 length: 15 amino acids. Germline CDR1 reads LGHNA; CDR2 reads YSLEER. V lost 4 bases, J lost 0 bases, and 12 bases lay in between.

This clonotype was counted many times. The chain combines TRBV6-1 with TRBJ1-1; D ambiguous. The V end lost 5 bases, the J end lost 1 base, and 8 bases lay between the germline ends. This CDR3 comprises 13 residues. Germline CDR1 is MNHNS and CDR2 is SASEGT. Here the CDR3 reads CASSPDSNTEAFF. CDR3 DNA: TGTGCCAGCAGTCCGGACTCGAACACTGAAGCTTTCTTT.

The genes are TRBV24-1 and TRBJ2-3, with 9 bases that match TRBD1. CDR3 length equals 14 residues. The germline V gene has CDR1 KGHDR and CDR2 SFDVKD. Trimming took 4 bases from V and 2 from J; bases not matched to a gene: 0. This CDR3 reads CATSEQGATDTQYF. DNA of the CDR3: TGTGCCACCAGTGAACAGGGGGCCACAGATACGCAGTATTTT.

In its sample, this clonotype was seen many times. The rearrangement uses TRBV28 and TRBJ2-7; 10 nucleotides line up with TRBD2. The CDR3 is 14 amino acids. The V gene's germline CDR1 is MDHEN and CDR2 SYDVKM. V lost 3 bases and J lost 4; bases outside the gene matches: 3. Here the CDR3 DNA reads TGTGCCAGCAGTTTTCTTAGCGGGAGGTACGAGCAGTACTTC. Its translation: CASSFLSGRYEQYF.

This clonotype was seen a handful of times. The chain is built from TRBV6-1 and TRBJ2-7; 7 bases are shared with TRBD2. J lost 7 bases, V lost 8 bases, and 14 bases had no gene match. The CDR3 totals 14 residues. CDR1 is MNHNS, CDR2 SASEGT, per germline. CDR3 nucleotides: TGTGCCAGCCGCCCGTTGGGGGAGGGGAGAGAGCAGTACTTC. It specifies CASRPLGEGREQYF.

This chain uses TRBV20-1 with TRBJ1-1, with unresolved D. This CDR3 has 14 amino acids. Deletions cut 0 bases from V and 7 bases from J, with 15 bases between. CDR1 and CDR2 (germline): DFQATT, SNEGSKA (reference sequence). DNA of the CDR3: TGCAGTGCTAGAGATCGAGGAGGGCCGCTTGAAGCTTTCTTT. Its protein product is CSARDRGGPLEAFF.

This clonotype was found many times. The DNA for the CDR3 is TGTGCCAGCAGCCATTATGGGAACGAGCAGTACTTC. It is translated as CASSHYGNEQYF. The chain uses TRBV7-2 and TRBJ2-7; D is ambiguous. This CDR3 is 12 amino acids long. V lost 5 bases and J lost 5, with 10 bases in between. CDR1 and CDR2 from the germline V gene are SGHTA and FQGNSA.

V usage is TRBV5-8 and J usage is TRBJ1-5; 7 nucleotides line up with TRBD1. The CDR3 has 15 amino acids. Germline CDR1 reads SGHTS; CDR2 reads YDEGEE. The V and J ends lost 4 bases and 3 bases, in that order; junction bases with no gene match: 7. CDR3 in amino acids: CASSGGDSHNQPQHF. CDR3 nucleotides: TGTGCCAGCAGCGGGGGGGACAGCCACAATCAGCCCCAGCATTTT.

This clonotype was detected a few times. V and J are TRBV30 and TRBJ1-5, with D uncertain. This CDR3 has 13 residues. The germline CDR1 and CDR2 sequences are GTSNPN and SVGIG (reference sequence). Trimming cost V 2 bases and J 0 bases, with 5 bases left between them. The CDR3 DNA reads TGTGCCTGGAGTCCGTATAGCAATCAGCCCCAGCATTTT. Its protein product is CAWSPYSNQPQHF. The full variable domain, completed using reference TRBV30 and TRBJ1-5, is SQTIHQWPATLVQPVGSPLSLECTVEGTSNPNLYWYRQAAGRGLQLLFYSVGIGQISSEVPQNLSASRPQDRQFILSSKKLLLSDSGFYLCAWSPYSNQPQHFGDGTRLSIL.